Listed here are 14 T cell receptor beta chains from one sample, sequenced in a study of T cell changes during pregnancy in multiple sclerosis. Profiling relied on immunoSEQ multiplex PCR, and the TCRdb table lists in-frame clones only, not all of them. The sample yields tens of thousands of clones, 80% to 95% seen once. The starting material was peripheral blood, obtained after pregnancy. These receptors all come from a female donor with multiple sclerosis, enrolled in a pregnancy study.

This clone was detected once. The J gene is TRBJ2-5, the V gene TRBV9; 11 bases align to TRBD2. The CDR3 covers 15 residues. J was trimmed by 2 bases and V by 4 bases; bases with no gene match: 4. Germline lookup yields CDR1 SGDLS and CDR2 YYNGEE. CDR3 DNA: TGTGCCAGCAGCACCCCTAGCGGGGGGCAAGAGACCCAGTACTTC. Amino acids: CASSTPSGGQETQYF.

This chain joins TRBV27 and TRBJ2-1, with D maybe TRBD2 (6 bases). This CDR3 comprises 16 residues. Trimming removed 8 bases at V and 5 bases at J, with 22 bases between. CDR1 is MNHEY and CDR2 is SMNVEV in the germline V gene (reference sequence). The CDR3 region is CASGRLRRGTDNEQFF. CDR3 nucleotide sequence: TGTGCCAGCGGCAGACTTAGGAGGGGTACGGACAATGAGCAGTTCTTC.

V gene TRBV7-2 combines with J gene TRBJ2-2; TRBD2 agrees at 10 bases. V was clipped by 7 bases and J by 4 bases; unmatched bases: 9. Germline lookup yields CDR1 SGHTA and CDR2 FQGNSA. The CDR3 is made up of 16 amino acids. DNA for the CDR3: TGTGCCAGCACCCTAGGTCGACTAGCGGGCACCGGGGAGCTGTTTTTT. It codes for CASTLGRLAGTGELFF.

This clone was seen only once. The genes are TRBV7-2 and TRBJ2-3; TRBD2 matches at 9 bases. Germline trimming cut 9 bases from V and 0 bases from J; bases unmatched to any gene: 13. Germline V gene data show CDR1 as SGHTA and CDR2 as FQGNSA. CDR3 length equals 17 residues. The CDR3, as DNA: TGTGCCAGTGCTAAGGGGAGCGGGGGGACTAGCACAGATACGCAGTATTTT. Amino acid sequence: CASAKGSGGTSTDTQYF.

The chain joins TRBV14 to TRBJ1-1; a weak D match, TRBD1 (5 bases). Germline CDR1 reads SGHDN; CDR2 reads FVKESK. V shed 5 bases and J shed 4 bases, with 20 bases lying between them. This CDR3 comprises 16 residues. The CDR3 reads CASSFRSQGWGTEAFF. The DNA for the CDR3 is TGTGCCAGCAGCTTTCGGAGCCAGGGTTGGGGCACTGAAGCTTTCTTT.

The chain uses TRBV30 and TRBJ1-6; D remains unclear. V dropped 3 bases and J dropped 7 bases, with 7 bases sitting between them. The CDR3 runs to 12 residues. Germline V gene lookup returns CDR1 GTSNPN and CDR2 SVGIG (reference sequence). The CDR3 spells CAWSVRNSPLHF. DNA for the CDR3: TGTGCCTGGAGCGTTAGAAATTCACCCCTCCACTTT. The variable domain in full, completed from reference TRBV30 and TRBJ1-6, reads SQTIHQWPATLVQPVGSPLSLECTVEGTSNPNLYWYRQAAGRGLQLLFYSVGIGQISSEVPQNLSASRPQDRQFILSSKKLLLSDSGFYLCAWSVRNSPLHFGNGTRLTVT.

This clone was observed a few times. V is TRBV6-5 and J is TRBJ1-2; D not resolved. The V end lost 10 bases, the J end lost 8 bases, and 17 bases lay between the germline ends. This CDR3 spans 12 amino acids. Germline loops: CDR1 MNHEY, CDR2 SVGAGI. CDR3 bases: TGTGCCACCAATCAGGCCTCTCGAGGCTACACCTTC. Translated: CATNQASRGYTF.

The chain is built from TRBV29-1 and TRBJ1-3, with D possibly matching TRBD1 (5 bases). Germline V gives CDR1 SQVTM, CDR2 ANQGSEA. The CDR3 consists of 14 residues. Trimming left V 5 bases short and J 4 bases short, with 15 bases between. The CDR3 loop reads CSVWGGTVGNTIYF. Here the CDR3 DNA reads TGCAGCGTTTGGGGCGGGACGGTAGGAAACACCATATATTTT.

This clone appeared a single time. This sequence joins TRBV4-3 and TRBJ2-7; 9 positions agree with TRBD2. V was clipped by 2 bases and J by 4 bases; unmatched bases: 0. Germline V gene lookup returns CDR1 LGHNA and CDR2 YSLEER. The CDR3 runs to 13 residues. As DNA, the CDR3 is TGCGCCAGCAGCCAACTAGCGGGGTACGAGCAGTACTTC. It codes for CASSQLAGYEQYF.

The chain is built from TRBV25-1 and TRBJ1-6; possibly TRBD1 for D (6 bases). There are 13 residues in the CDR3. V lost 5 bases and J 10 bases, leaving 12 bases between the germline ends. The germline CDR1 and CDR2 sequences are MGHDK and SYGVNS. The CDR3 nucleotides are TGTGCCAGCAGTACAGGGTGGGAATCACCCCTCCACTTT. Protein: CASSTGWESPLHF.

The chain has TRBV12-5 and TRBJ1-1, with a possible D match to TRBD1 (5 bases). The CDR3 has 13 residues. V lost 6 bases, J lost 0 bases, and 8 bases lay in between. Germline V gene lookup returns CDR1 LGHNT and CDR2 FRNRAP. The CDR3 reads CASGTELNTEAFF. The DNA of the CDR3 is TGTGCTAGTGGGACAGAACTGAACACTGAAGCTTTCTTT.

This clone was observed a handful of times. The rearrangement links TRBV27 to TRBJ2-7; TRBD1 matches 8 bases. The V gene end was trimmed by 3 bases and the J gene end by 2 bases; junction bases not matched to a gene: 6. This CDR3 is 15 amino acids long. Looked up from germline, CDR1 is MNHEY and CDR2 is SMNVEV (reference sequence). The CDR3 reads CASSFTSTGAYEQYF. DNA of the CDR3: TGTGCCAGCAGTTTTACCTCGACAGGGGCCTACGAGCAGTACTTC.

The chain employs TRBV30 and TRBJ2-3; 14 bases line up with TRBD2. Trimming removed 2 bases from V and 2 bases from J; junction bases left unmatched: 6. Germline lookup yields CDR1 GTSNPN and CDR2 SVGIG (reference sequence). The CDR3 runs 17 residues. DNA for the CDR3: TGTGCCTGGAGTTCCCCGGGACTAGCGGGGGACACAGATACGCAGTATTTT. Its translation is CAWSSPGLAGDTDTQYF.

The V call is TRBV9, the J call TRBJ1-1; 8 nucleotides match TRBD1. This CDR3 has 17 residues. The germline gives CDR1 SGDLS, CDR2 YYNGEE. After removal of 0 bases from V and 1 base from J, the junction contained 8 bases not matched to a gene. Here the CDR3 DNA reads TGTGCCAGCAGCGTAGCGACAGGGGCCCCTGGGAACACTGAAGCTTTCTTT. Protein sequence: CASSVATGAPGNTEAFF.